Listed here are 20 T cell receptor beta chains from one sample, sequenced in a study of T cell repertoires in cytomegalovirus infection. These receptors are not linked to any known antigen. TCRdb passed the reads through MiXCR, listing each CDR3 protein once. This sample has some 320,000 distinct CDR3 sequences, with 25% to 35% found just once. The sample in question was cultured PBMCs, obtained from culture after CMV antigen stimulation. These receptor sequences come from a human donor in good health (CMV status not recorded). Some clones in this sample may be carry-over from other donors' samples.

The genes are TRBV6-5 and TRBJ2-3; D is uncertain. CDR1 and CDR2 (germline): MNHEY, SVGAGI. Trimming stripped 2 bases from V and 6 bases from J, with 6 bases between. The CDR3 is made up of 12 amino acids. CDR3: CASSYDIDTQYF. The CDR3 nucleotides are TGTGCCAGCAGTTACGACATCGATACGCAGTATTTT.

The rearrangement uses TRBV7-3 and TRBJ1-1; TRBD1 matches at 9 bases. With V trimmed by 4 bases and J by 7 bases, 4 bases remained unmatched. This CDR3 is built from 13 residues. Germline CDR1 reads SGHTA; CDR2 reads FQGTGA. The CDR3 region is CASSYGQGSEAFF. The CDR3 DNA is TGTGCCAGCAGCTATGGACAGGGGAGTGAAGCTTTCTTT.

CDR3 DNA: TGTGCCAGCAGCGACAGGGCCCAAGCGCCCACAGATACGCAGTATTTT. It translates to CASSDRAQAPTDTQYF. V gene TRBV2 combines with J gene TRBJ2-3; 7 bases agree with TRBD1. The CDR3 is 16 amino acids. Germline V gene sequence: CDR1 SNHLY, CDR2 FYNNEI. Losses at the gene ends were 6 bases for V and 2 bases for J; bases not matched to a gene: 11.

A few counts support this clonotype. The J gene is TRBJ2-5, the V gene TRBV10-3, with a possible D match to TRBD2 (6 bases). This CDR3 spans 15 amino acids. Germline V CDR1 and CDR2: ENHRY, SYGVKD. The V gene lost 3 bases and the J gene lost 1 base, with 12 bases spanning the gap. CDR3 sequence: CAISDPGEAQETQYF. The CDR3 region has the DNA TGTGCCATCAGTGACCCCGGGGAGGCCCAAGAGACCCAGTACTTC.

The chain uses TRBV20-1 and TRBJ2-1; D might be TRBD2 (7 bases). The CDR3 is 17 amino acids. The germline V gene encodes CDR1 DFQATT and CDR2 SNEGSKA (reference sequence). V was trimmed by 1 base and J by 8 bases, leaving 24 bases between them. In nucleotides, the CDR3 is TGCAGTGCTAGAGCTCCCTGGGGGAGGGGGGGCTCGGATGAGCAGTTCTTC. Translating it yields CSARAPWGRGGSDEQFF.

This clonotype came up a few times. J is TRBJ2-1 and V is TRBV24-1; perhaps D is TRBD1 or TRBD2 (7 bases each). The CDR3 contains 18 residues. V shed 2 bases and J shed 2 bases, with 18 bases lying between them. Germline assignment: CDR1 KGHDR and CDR2 SFDVKD. For the CDR3, the DNA is TGTGCCACCAGTGATTCAGGGGGTAGAGGGAGGGCCTACAATGAGCAGTTCTTC. Its translation is CATSDSGGRGRAYNEQFF.

This clonotype was observed many times. The rearrangement uses TRBV7-2 and TRBJ2-7; 11 positions agree with TRBD2. V lost 3 bases to trimming and J lost 9 bases; unmatched junction nucleotides: 7. Germline assignment: CDR1 SGHTA and CDR2 FQGNSA. The CDR3 extends over 14 amino acids. The CDR3 loop is CASSFSGRAGWQYF. The CDR3 DNA sequence: TGTGCCAGCAGCTTTAGCGGGAGGGCCGGGTGGCAGTACTTC.

This rearrangement joins TRBV7-2 to TRBJ1-2; the D is unclear. The CDR3 length is 12 residues. Trimming took off 3 bases at V and 8 bases at J, with 10 bases between the two ends. Germline V lookup: CDR1 SGHTA, CDR2 FQGNSA. The CDR3 protein is CASSLGFRGYTF. CDR3 DNA: TGTGCCAGCAGCTTGGGGTTTCGGGGCTACACCTTC.

There are a few counts of this clonotype. V usage is TRBV7-2 and J usage is TRBJ1-4; perhaps TRBD1 as D (6 bases). The CDR3 contains 16 residues. CDR1 is SGHTA, CDR2 FQGNSA, per germline. Trimming pared 6 bases from V and 5 bases from J, leaving 19 bases between. In DNA, the CDR3 is TGTGCCAGCAGTCGGCACTACAGGGTCCAAAATGAAAAACTGTTTTTT. This encodes CASSRHYRVQNEKLFF.

This clonotype was found a few times. The rearrangement uses TRBV12-3 or TRBV12-4 and TRBJ2-1; the match to TRBD2 covers 7 bases. The CDR3 extends over 11 amino acids. After removal of 10 bases from V and 12 bases from J, the junction contained 9 bases not matched to a gene. The DNA of the CDR3 is TGTGCCACTGCGAGGGAGGGAGGGCAGTTCTTC. Its translation: CATAREGGQFF.

CDR3 protein: CAISDSGGNYQETQYF. DNA for the CDR3: TGTGCCATCAGTGATAGCGGGGGGAATTACCAAGAGACCCAGTACTTC. The chain has TRBV10-3 and TRBJ2-5, with TRBD2 matching 10 bases. The CDR3 has 16 amino acids. After removal of 3 bases from V and 0 bases from J, the junction contained 4 bases not matched to a gene. CDR1 and CDR2 from the germline V gene are ENHRY and SYGVKD.

J is TRBJ2-7 and V is TRBV2, with TRBD2 matching 9 bases. The CDR3 consists of 15 residues. The V gene end was trimmed by 6 bases and the J gene end by 1 base; junction bases not matched to a gene: 7. In germline, CDR1 is SNHLY, CDR2 FYNNEI. CDR3 sequence (DNA): TGTGCCAGCAGCGCTCTAGCGGGACCATCCTACGAGCAGTACTTC. Translating gives CASSALAGPSYEQYF.

In this sample, this clonotype turned up a few times. The rearrangement uses TRBV4-1 and TRBJ2-7; TRBD2 matches at 10 bases. Per the germline V gene, CDR1 is MGHRA and CDR2 is YSYEKL. J gave up 0 bases and V 1 base, and 6 bases lay outside the gene matches. The CDR3 consists of 17 residues. CDR3 sequence (DNA): TGCGCCAGCAGCCAAGGGCTAGCGGGGGATGCCTCCTACGAGCAGTACTTC. Amino acids: CASSQGLAGDASYEQYF.

This clonotype was observed once. V and J are TRBV5-1 and TRBJ2-5; D remains unclear. Germline V gene data show CDR1 as SGHRS and CDR2 as YFSETQ. The CDR3 is 13 amino acids. Trimming left V 4 bases short and J 5 bases short, with 12 bases between. In DNA, the CDR3 is TGCGCCAGCAGCCAAGCCGGGCCCGAGACCCAGTACTTC. Translation gives CASSQAGPETQYF.

This clonotype occurred many times. The rearrangement joins TRBV7-2 to TRBJ2-7, with D unclear. V lost 3 bases to trimming and J lost 9 bases, with 12 bases between them. Germline CDR1 and CDR2: SGHTA and FQGNSA. The CDR3 loop spans 12 amino acids. The CDR3, as DNA: TGTGCCAGCAGCTTTACACCGGACGGGCAGTACTTC. Protein product: CASSFTPDGQYF. Looking up the rest from reference TRBV7-2 and TRBJ2-7 gives the full variable domain: GAGVSQSPSNKVTEKGKDVELRCDPISGHTALYWYRQSLGQGLEFLIYFQGNSAPDKSGLPSDRFSAERTGGSVSTLTIQRTQQEDSAVYLCASSFTPDGQYFGPGTRLTVT.

The chain is built from TRBV18 and TRBJ1-1; D is unclear. Per germline, CDR1 KGHSH and CDR2 LQKENI. CDR3 length: 15 residues. Trimming stripped 3 bases from V and 0 bases from J, with 11 bases between. CDR3 nucleotide sequence: TGTGCCAGCTCACCCCAGTCAGAATTGAACACTGAAGCTTTCTTT. It yields the protein CASSPQSELNTEAFF.

The chain has TRBV28 and TRBJ1-2; D perhaps matches TRBD1 (6 bases). V was trimmed by 8 bases and J by 4 bases, leaving 14 bases between them. Per the germline V gene, CDR1 is MDHEN and CDR2 is SYDVKM. The CDR3 has 13 amino acids. This CDR3 reads CASRSTGTYGYTF. DNA of the CDR3: TGTGCCAGCCGTTCTACAGGGACCTATGGCTACACCTTC.

The rearrangement links TRBV7-2 to TRBJ1-6; perhaps TRBD1 as D (5 bases). V lost 2 bases and J 13 bases, leaving 12 bases between the germline ends. The CDR3 spans 13 residues. CDR1 and CDR2 (germline): SGHTA, FQGNSA. In DNA, the CDR3 is TGTGCCAGCAGCTTACTGGGGGTTAACCCCCTCCACTTT. Its protein is CASSLLGVNPLHF.

This clonotype has ten or more counts. The V gene is TRBV7-6, the J gene TRBJ2-3, with D possibly matching TRBD1 (6 bases). Germline V CDR1 and CDR2: SGHVS, FNYEAQ. The CDR3 extends over 16 amino acids. V lost 4 bases and J 1 base, leaving 15 bases between the germline ends. Here the CDR3 DNA reads TGTGCCAGCAGCTCCGTTCGACAGGCTGGCACAGATACGCAGTATTTT. Translation: CASSSVRQAGTDTQYF. The variable domain in full, completed from reference TRBV7-6 and TRBJ2-3, reads GAGVSQSPRYKVTKRGQDVALRCDPISGHVSLYWYRQALGQGPEFLTYFNYEAQQDKSGLPNDRFSAERPEGSISTLTIQRTEQRDSAMYRCASSSVRQAGTDTQYFGPGTRLTVL.

V is TRBV7-9 and J is TRBJ1-2; a weak D match, TRBD1 (6 bases). V lost 5 bases and J 8 bases, leaving 15 bases between the germline ends. CDR3 length equals 13 residues. Per germline, CDR1 SEHNR and CDR2 FQNEAQ (reference sequence). The CDR3 region has the DNA TGTGCCAGCAGCCGGGAAGGGCAGGGGGGCTACACCTTC. This translates into CASSREGQGGYTF.